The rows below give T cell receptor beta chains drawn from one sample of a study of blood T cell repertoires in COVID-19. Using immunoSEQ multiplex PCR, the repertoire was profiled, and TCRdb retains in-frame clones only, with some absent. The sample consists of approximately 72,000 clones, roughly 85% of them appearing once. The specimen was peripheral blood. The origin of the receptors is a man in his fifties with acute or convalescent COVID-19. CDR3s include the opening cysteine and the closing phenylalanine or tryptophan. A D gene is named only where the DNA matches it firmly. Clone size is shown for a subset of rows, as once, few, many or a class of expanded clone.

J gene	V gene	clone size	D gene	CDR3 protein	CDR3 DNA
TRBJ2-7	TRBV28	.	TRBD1	CASSLTGSGYEQYF	TGTGCCAGCAGTTTGACAGGGAGCGGCTACGAGCAGTACTTC
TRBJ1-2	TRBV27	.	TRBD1	CASSLFGDRDGYTF	TGTGCCAGCAGTTTATTTGGGGACAGGGATGGCTACACCTTC
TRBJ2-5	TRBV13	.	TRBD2	CASSLTSGGETQYF	TGTGCCAGCAGCTTGACTAGCGGGGGGGAGACCCAGTACTTC
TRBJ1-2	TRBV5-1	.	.	CASSLTETNYGYTF	TGCGCCAGCAGCTTAACAGAAACTAACTATGGCTACACCTTC
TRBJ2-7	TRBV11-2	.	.	CASSLAREAEQYF	TGTGCCAGCAGCTTAGCAAGGGAGGCAGAGCAGTACTTC
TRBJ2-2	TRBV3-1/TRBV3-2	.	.	CASSPLTPYTGELFF	TGTGCCAGCAGCCCATTAACACCGTACACCGGGGAGCTGTTTTTT
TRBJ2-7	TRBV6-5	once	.	CAIEKRPGESYEQYF	TGTGCCATCGAAAAAAGGCCAGGTGAATCCTACGAGCAGTACTTC
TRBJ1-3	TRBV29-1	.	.	CSARGNGIYF	TGCAGCGCTAGGGGGAATGGCATATATTTT
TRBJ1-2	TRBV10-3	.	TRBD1	CAVGQGDGYTF	TGTGCCGTGGGACAGGGGGACGGCTACACCTTC
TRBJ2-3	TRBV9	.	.	CASSVAGSTDTQYF	TGTGCCAGCAGCGTAGCAGGGAGCACAGATACGCAGTATTTT
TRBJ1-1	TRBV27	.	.	CASSLGGVNTEAFF	TGTGCCAGCAGTTTAGGAGGGGTTAACACTGAAGCTTTCTTT
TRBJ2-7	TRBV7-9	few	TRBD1	CASSLEGTGAPLGVQYF	TGTGCCAGCAGCTTAGAAGGGACAGGGGCCCCCTTGGGGGTGCAGTACTTC